This note documents a single T cell receptor beta chain sequence. This sample is part of a study of shared clonotypes between healthy human individuals. Every donor was a Caucasian adult from Nashville, Tennessee. Clones were sequenced by immunoSEQ multiplex PCR, and TCRdb holds only the in-frame ones, with some missing. The table shows 2 million to 3 million clones, with over 85% occurring only once. Trimming removed 1 base at V and 7 bases at J, with 17 bases between. Germline-derived CDR1 and CDR2 are SSHAT and FNYEAQ (reference sequence). The CDR3 has 15 residues. The gene calls are TRBV7-7 and TRBJ2-7; D possibly corresponds to TRBD1 (6 bases). Input material: naive CD4+ T cells from PBMCs. The subset here: CD45RA+ positively selected. The TCR was taken from a man between 18 and 35 years old in good health. Some clones in this sample may be carry-over from other donors' samples. The CDR3 is CASSLGAGELEEQYF. The CDR3 DNA reads as TGTGCCAGCAGCTTAGGGGCAGGGGAATTGGAAGAGCAGTACTTC. Variable domain in full (rest from reference TRBV7-7 and TRBJ2-7): GAGVSQSPRYKVTKRGQDVTLRCDPISSHATLYWYQQALGQGPEFLTYFNYEAQPDKSGLPSDRFSAERPEGSISTLTIQRTEQRDSAMYRCASSLGAGELEEQYFGPGTRLTVT.